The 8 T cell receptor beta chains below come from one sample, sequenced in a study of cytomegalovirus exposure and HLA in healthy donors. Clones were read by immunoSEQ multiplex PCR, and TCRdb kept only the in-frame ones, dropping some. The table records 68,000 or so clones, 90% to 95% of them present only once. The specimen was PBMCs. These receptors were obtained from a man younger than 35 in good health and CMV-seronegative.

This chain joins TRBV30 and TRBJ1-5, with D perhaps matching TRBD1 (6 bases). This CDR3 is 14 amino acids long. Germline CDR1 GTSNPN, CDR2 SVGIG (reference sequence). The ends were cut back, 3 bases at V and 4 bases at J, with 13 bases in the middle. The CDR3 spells CAWRGLQGNQPQHF. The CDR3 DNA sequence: TGTGCCTGGAGGGGACTACAGGGTAATCAGCCCCAGCATTTT.

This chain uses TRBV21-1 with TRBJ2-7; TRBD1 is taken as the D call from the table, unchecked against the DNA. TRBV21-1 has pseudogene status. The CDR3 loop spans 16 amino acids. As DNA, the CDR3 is TGTGCCAGCAGCATCACAGGGGGCGATTCTCTTGACGAGCAGTACTTC. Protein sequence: CASSITGGDSLDEQYF.

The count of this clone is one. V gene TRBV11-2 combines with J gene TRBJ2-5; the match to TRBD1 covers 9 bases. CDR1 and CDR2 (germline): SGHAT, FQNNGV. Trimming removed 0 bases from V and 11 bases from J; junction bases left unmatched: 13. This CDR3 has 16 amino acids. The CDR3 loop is CASSLDLRGQGPRQYF. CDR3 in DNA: TGTGCCAGCAGCTTAGATCTTAGGGGACAGGGTCCCCGACAGTACTTC.

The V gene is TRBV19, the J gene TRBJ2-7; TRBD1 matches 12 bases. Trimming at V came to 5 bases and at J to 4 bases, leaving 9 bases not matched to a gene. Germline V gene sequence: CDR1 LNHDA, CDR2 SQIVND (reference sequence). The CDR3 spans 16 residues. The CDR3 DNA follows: TGTGCCAGTAGTGTTACCGGGACAGGGGGCATTTACGAGCAGTACTTC. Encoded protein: CASSVTGTGGIYEQYF.

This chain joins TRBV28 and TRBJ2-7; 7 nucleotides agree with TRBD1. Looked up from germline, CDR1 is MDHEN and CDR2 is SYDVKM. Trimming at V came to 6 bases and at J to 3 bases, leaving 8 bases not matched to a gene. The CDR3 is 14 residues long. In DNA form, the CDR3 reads TGTGCCAGCAGCCCAGGGGGACAAATCTACGAGCAGTACTTC. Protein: CASSPGGQIYEQYF.

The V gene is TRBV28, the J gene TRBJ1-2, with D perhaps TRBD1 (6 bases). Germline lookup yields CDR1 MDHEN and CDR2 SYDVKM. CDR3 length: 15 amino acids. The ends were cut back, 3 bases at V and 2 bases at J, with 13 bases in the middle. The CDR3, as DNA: TGTGCCAGCAGTTTGTTGGACAGAGCAAACTATGGCTACACCTTC. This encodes CASSLLDRANYGYTF.

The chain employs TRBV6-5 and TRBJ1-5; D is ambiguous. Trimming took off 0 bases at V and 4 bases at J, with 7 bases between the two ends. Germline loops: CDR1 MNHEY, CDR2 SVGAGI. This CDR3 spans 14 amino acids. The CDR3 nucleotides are TGTGCCAGCAGTTACTCGGCAGGAAATCAGCCCCAGCATTTT. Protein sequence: CASSYSAGNQPQHF.

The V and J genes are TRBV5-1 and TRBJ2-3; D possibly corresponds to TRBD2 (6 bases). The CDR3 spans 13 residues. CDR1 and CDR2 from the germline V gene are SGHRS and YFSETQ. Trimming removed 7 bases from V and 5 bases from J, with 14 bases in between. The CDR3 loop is CASGDTGVDTQYF. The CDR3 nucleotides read TGCGCCAGCGGAGATACGGGAGTAGATACGCAGTATTTT.